This entry features one T cell receptor beta chain sequence. Other DNA sequences in this sample translate to the same CDR3. CDR3 length: 16 residues. V lost 0 bases to trimming and J lost 5 bases; unmatched junction nucleotides: 6. Germline loops: CDR1 SGDLS, CDR2 YYNGEE. This specimen belongs to a study of blood T cell repertoires in COVID-19. Whole-study context: Italy, Spain and the United States were the sources of the convalescent and acute COVID-19 samples. PBMCs, B-cell-depleted T cells, or T cells were the source of the cDNA or gDNA that made up the material.

Per the authors' pipeline: Using reference gene primer amplification, nucleated cell counts were estimated. TCRdb's copy holds only in-frame clones and misses some; the assay was immunoSEQ multiplex PCR. D and trimming come from the DNA, and the V and J calls and clone size come from that table. Of nearly 350,000 clones in the sample, 75% to 90% were seen once. The sequence was collected from a woman between 45 and 65 years old with COVID-19, enrolled during active disease. Sequences were obtained from peripheral blood. V gene TRBV9 combines with J gene TRBJ2-5; 11 positions match TRBD2. CDR3 bases: TGTGCCAGCAGCGTAGGGTTAGCGGGAGGGGGGGAGACCCAGTACTTC. Translated: CASSVGLAGGGETQYF.